Presented here are 2 T cell receptor beta chains from one specimen sequenced in a study of blood T cell repertoires in COVID-19. Generated by immunoSEQ multiplex PCR, the TCRdb table keeps only in-frame clones and is missing some. Of 150,000 or so clones listed, around 89% were seen once; the top ten hold about 2.9%. Sequencing was carried out using peripheral blood. The receptors were sampled from a man aged 55-75 years with active or convalescent COVID-19.

The chain links TRBV9 to TRBJ2-7; D may be TRBD1 (5 bases). The germline V gene encodes CDR1 SGDLS and CDR2 YYNGEE. V was clipped by 0 bases and J by 5 bases, with 18 bases between them. There are 16 residues in the CDR3. CDR3 sequence: CASSVDGKGLGHEQYF. The CDR3 region has the DNA TGTGCCAGCAGCGTAGATGGAAAGGGGTTGGGCCACGAGCAGTACTTC.

This clone was observed a single time. J is TRBJ1-2 and V is TRBV4-2, with D possibly TRBD1 on 6 matching bases. Per germline, CDR1 LGHNA and CDR2 YNFKEQ. V lost 0 bases and J lost 5, with 10 bases in between. CDR3 length equals 14 residues. The CDR3 nucleotides read TGTGCCAGCAGCCAAGAGGGACAAGGATATGGCTACACCTTC. Residues: CASSQEGQGYGYTF.